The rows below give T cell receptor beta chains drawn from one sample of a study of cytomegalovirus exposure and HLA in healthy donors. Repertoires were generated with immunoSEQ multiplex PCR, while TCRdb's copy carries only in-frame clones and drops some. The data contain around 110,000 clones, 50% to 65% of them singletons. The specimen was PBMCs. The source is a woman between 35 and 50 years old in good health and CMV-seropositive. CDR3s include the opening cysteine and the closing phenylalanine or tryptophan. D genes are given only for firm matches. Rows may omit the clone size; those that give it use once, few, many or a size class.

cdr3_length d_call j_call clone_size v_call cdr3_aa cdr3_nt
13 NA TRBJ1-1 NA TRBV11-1 CASRLGRETEAFF TGTGCCAGCAGATTAGGGAGGGAAACTGAAGCTTTCTTT
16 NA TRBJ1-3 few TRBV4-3 CASSQEPAGSGNTIYF TGCGCCAGCAGCCAAGAGCCGGCGGGTTCTGGAAACACCATATATTTT
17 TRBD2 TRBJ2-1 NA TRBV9 CASSVVLAGGEGYEQFF TGTGCCAGCAGCGTAGTACTAGCGGGAGGGGAGGGCTATGAGCAGTTCTTC
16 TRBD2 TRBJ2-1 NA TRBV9 CASSGTSGSSYNEQFF TGTGCCAGCAGCGGGACTAGCGGGAGTTCGTACAATGAGCAGTTCTTC
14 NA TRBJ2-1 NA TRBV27 CASSFQGGANEQFF TGTGCCAGCAGTTTTCAGGGGGGAGCTAATGAGCAGTTCTTC
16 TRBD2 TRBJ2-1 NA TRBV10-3 CAISEYLAGGPDEQFF TGTGCCATCAGTGAGTATCTAGCGGGAGGGCCAGATGAGCAGTTCTTC
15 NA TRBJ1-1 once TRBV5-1 CASSLVRGSGTEAFF TGCGCCAGCAGCTTGGTAAGGGGGTCAGGGACTGAAGCTTTCTTT
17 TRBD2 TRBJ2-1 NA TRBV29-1 CSVEILGGRAMDNEQFF TGCAGCGTTGAAATTTTAGGTGGGAGGGCCATGGACAATGAGCAGTTCTTC
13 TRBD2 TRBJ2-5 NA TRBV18 CASSPGLGETQYF TGTGCCAGCTCACCAGGACTAGGGGAGACCCAGTACTTC
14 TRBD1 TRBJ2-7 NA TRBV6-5 CASTPGTVSYEQYF TGTGCCAGCACCCCGGGGACAGTCTCCTACGAGCAGTACTTC
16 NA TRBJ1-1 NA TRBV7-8 CASSSTEGAWNTEAFF TGTGCCAGCAGCTCGACTGAGGGCGCGTGGAACACTGAAGCTTTCTTT
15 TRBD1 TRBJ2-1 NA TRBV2 CASSLGQGFYNEQFF TGTGCCAGCAGCCTAGGACAGGGGTTTTACAATGAGCAGTTCTTC
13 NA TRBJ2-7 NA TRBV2 CASSEISFYEQYF TGTGCCAGCAGTGAAATCTCGTTTTACGAGCAGTACTTC
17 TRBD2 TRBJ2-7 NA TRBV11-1 CASSVGTSGSIPYEQYF TGTGCCAGCAGCGTAGGGACTAGCGGGAGCATACCCTACGAGCAGTACTTC
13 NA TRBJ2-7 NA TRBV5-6 CASSSTLSYEQYF TGTGCCAGCAGCAGCACGCTTTCCTACGAGCAGTACTTC
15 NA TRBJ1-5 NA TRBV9 CASSVTTGSNQPQHF TGTGCCAGCAGCGTAACCACCGGGAGCAATCAGCCCCAGCATTTT
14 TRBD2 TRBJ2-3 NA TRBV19 CASSSSGSPDTQYF TGTGCCAGTAGTTCTAGCGGGAGTCCAGATACGCAGTATTTT
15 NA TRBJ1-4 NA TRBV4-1 CASSFDRYSNEKLFF TGCGCCAGCAGTTTCGACAGATACAGTAATGAAAAACTGTTTTTT
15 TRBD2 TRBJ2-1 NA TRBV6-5 CASREGLAGYNEQFF TGTGCCAGCAGGGAGGGACTAGCGGGCTACAATGAGCAGTTCTTC
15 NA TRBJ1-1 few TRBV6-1 CASSLAGLANTEAFF TGTGCCAGCAGTTTAGCGGGATTAGCGAACACTGAAGCTTTCTTT
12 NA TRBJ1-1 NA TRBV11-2 CASSWANTEAFF TGTGCCAGCAGCTGGGCAAACACTGAAGCTTTCTTT
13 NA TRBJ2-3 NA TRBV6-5 CASRTTSTDTQYF TGTGCCAGCAGAACGACTAGTACAGATACGCAGTATTTT
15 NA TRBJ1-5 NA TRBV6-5 CASSYSGVGNQPQHF TGTGCCAGCAGTTACTCAGGGGTAGGCAATCAGCCCCAGCATTTT
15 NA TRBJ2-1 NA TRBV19 CASSMWASEGNEQFF TGTGCCAGTAGTATGTGGGCTAGCGAGGGCAATGAGCAGTTCTTC
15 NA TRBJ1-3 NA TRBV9 CASSVESHSGNTIYF TGTGCCAGCAGCGTAGAAAGCCACTCTGGAAACACCATATATTTT